Each of the 20 T cell receptor beta chains below was sequenced from the same sample in a study of T cells in Graves' hyperthyroidism and ophthalmopathy. The CDR3 regions of TCR beta were amplified from RNA transcripts. First-round RT-PCR with HTBI primers amplified the TCR CDR3 region. In TCRdb, the multiplex PCR reads were re-called with MiXCR into one record per CDR3 protein. Of 750,000 to 950,000 distinct CDR3 sequences in the sample, 38% are singletons; the top ten hold more than 7%. Sequenced input: blood. These receptors were obtained from a man younger than 35 with Graves' hyperthyroidism.

The chain employs TRBV29-1 and TRBJ1-1; 9 bases are shared with TRBD1. Germline values: CDR1 SQVTM, CDR2 ANQGSEA. The CDR3 totals 13 residues. V shed 7 bases and J 4 bases; nucleotides not matched to a gene: 7. CDR3 coding DNA: TGCAGCGCTACCGGGACAGGGATCACTGAAGCTTTCTTT. Translating it yields CSATGTGITEAFF. The full variable domain, rest sourced from reference TRBV29-1 and TRBJ1-1, is SAVISQKPSRDICQRGTSLTIQCQVDSQVTMMFWYRQQPGQSLTLIATANQGSEATYESGFVIDKFPISRPNLTFSTLTVSNMSPEDSSIYLCSATGTGITEAFFGQGTRLTVV.

In its sample, this clonotype was seen many times. The V and J genes are TRBV9 and TRBJ1-6, with 8 bases fitting TRBD1. The CDR3 consists of 15 residues. Looked up from germline, CDR1 is SGDLS and CDR2 is YYNGEE. With 2 bases clipped from V and 5 bases from J, the junction kept 3 bases outside the gene matches. DNA of the CDR3: TGTGCCAGCAGCGTGGACAGGGCGGATAATTCACCCCTCCACTTT. Translation gives CASSVDRADNSPLHF.

Remarks on this clonotype: In this CDR3 the conserved last residue, phenylalanine or tryptophan, is missing, so a read error is likely. This chain joins TRBV11-3 and TRBJ1-1; no definite D call. CDR1 SGHNT and CDR2 YENEEA come from the germline V gene. The CDR3 runs 13 residues. Trimming cost V 7 bases and J 4 bases, with 13 bases left between them. The CDR3 bases are TGTGCCAGCAAAGACCTAGAGGGCACTGAAGCTTTCCTT. As protein: CASKDLEGTEAFL.

The chain has TRBV2 and TRBJ2-2, with 7 bases matching TRBD2. Germline V gene lookup returns CDR1 SNHLY and CDR2 FYNNEI. V lost 2 bases and J lost 1; bases outside the gene matches: 7. The CDR3 is made up of 17 amino acids. The DNA of the CDR3 is TGTGCCAGCAGTGAAAACCGGCTAGCGGTGAACACCGGGGAGCTGTTTTTT. Encoded protein: CASSENRLAVNTGELFF.

This clonotype showed up many times. The chain has TRBV29-1 and TRBJ1-1, with 10 bases aligning to TRBD1. Germline V gene sequence: CDR1 SQVTM, CDR2 ANQGSEA. This CDR3 spans 13 amino acids. V lost 6 bases to trimming and J lost 11 bases; unmatched junction nucleotides: 12. DNA of the CDR3: TGCAGCGTCCTCCGGGACAGGGGTTCGTGGGCTTTCTTT. The encoded protein is CSVLRDRGSWAFF. The full variable domain, completed using reference TRBV29-1 and TRBJ1-1, is SAVISQKPSRDICQRGTSLTIQCQVDSQVTMMFWYRQQPGQSLTLIATANQGSEATYESGFVIDKFPISRPNLTFSTLTVSNMSPEDSSIYLCSVLRDRGSWAFFGQGTRLTVV.

J is TRBJ1-5 and V is TRBV6-1, with no clear D. The germline V gene has CDR1 MNHNS and CDR2 SASEGT. Trimming shortened V by 8 bases and J by 0 bases, and 11 bases separated the two germline ends. The CDR3 totals 14 residues. The CDR3 DNA is TGTGCCAGCCACACGATGTTTAGCAATCAGCCCCAGCATTTT. It is translated as CASHTMFSNQPQHF.

This clonotype has just a few counts. This rearrangement joins TRBV9 to TRBJ2-7, with D perhaps matching TRBD1 (6 bases). The V gene lost 4 bases and the J gene lost 5 bases, with 22 bases spanning the gap. This CDR3 spans 16 amino acids. Germline V gene data show CDR1 as SGDLS and CDR2 as YYNGEE. The CDR3 nucleotides read TGTGCCAGCAGCCCTTCTACTCAGGGGAAAGGGGACGAGCAGTACTTC. Translating it yields CASSPSTQGKGDEQYF.

The gene calls are TRBV7-2 and TRBJ2-7; 12 bases fit TRBD2. CDR3 length equals 18 residues. V dropped 4 bases and J dropped 3; count of bases not matched to a gene: 13. CDR1 SGHTA and CDR2 FQGNSA come from the germline V gene. CDR3 loop: CASSSVDWTSGTYYEQYF. Here the CDR3 DNA reads TGTGCCAGCAGCTCGGTCGATTGGACTAGCGGGACTTACTACGAGCAGTACTTC.

This chain uses TRBV2 with TRBJ1-2; D unclear. The CDR3 contains 12 residues. V was trimmed by 4 bases and J by 6 bases, leaving 9 bases between them. Germline lookup yields CDR1 SNHLY and CDR2 FYNNEI. The CDR3 DNA follows: TGTGCCAGCAGTGTCGCGGGGAATGGCTACACCTTC. This codes for CASSVAGNGYTF.

This clonotype was found many times. As DNA, the CDR3 is TGTGCCAGCAGCTTAGAAAGCTCCTCACCCCTCCACTTT. It is translated as CASSLESSSPLHF. The gene calls are TRBV7-2 and TRBJ1-6; D remains ambiguous. CDR1 SGHTA and CDR2 FQGNSA come from the germline V gene. V lost 1 base and J lost 10, with 8 bases in between. The CDR3 has 13 amino acids.

The rearrangement uses TRBV29-1 and TRBJ2-5; D unresolved. The length of the CDR3 is 12 residues. V was cut by 7 bases and J by 3 bases, with 12 bases left in between. Germline CDR1 and CDR2: SQVTM and ANQGSEA. The DNA of the CDR3 is TGCAGCGCCGGCTACCCAAAAGAGACCCAGTACTTC. It is translated as CSAGYPKETQYF. The full variable domain, completed using reference TRBV29-1 and TRBJ2-5, is SAVISQKPSRDICQRGTSLTIQCQVDSQVTMMFWYRQQPGQSLTLIATANQGSEATYESGFVIDKFPISRPNLTFSTLTVSNMSPEDSSIYLCSAGYPKETQYFGPGTRLLVL.

This clonotype turned up a few times. The rearrangement links TRBV5-4 to TRBJ2-5, with D possibly TRBD2 on 5 matching bases. The CDR3 is 14 residues long. Trimming removed 5 bases at V and 5 bases at J, with 16 bases between. Germline lookup yields CDR1 SGHNT and CDR2 YYREEE (reference sequence). CDR3 protein: CASSLDPGSETQYF. The CDR3 coding sequence is TGTGCCAGCAGTCTCGACCCGGGGTCGGAGACCCAGTACTTC.

The chain links TRBV5-1 to TRBJ2-5, with 7 bases matching TRBD2. Per germline, CDR1 SGHRS and CDR2 YFSETQ. After removal of 7 bases from V and 2 bases from J, the junction contained 14 bases not matched to a gene. The CDR3 runs 16 residues. The chain's CDR3 is CASAPDRSGAQETQYF. In nucleotides, the CDR3 is TGCGCCAGCGCTCCCGACCGGAGCGGGGCACAAGAGACCCAGTACTTC.

The gene calls are TRBV7-9 and TRBJ2-7; D perhaps matches TRBD1 (5 bases). Trimming shortened V by 1 base and J by 0 bases, and 13 bases separated the two germline ends. CDR1 SEHNR and CDR2 FQNEAQ come from the germline V gene (reference sequence). The CDR3 has 16 amino acids. The CDR3 protein is CASSLVGQVSSYEQYF. CDR3 nucleotide sequence: TGTGCCAGCAGCTTAGTGGGGCAGGTGAGCTCCTACGAGCAGTACTTC.

This clonotype came up a few times. This chain joins TRBV6-5 and TRBJ2-7; 7 nucleotides line up with TRBD1. The germline V gene has CDR1 MNHEY and CDR2 SVGAGI. After removal of 10 bases from V and 2 bases from J, the junction contained 2 bases not matched to a gene. This CDR3 comprises 11 residues. The CDR3 DNA reads TGTGCCACGACAGGGCCCTACGAGCAGTACTTC. Encoded protein: CATTGPYEQYF.

The V and J genes are TRBV7-2 and TRBJ2-6; 9 bases map to TRBD1. The trim removed 3 bases at V and 4 bases at J, leaving 7 bases unmatched. There are 17 residues in the CDR3. Germline values: CDR1 SGHTA, CDR2 FQGNSA. CDR3 coding DNA: TGTGCCAGCAGCTTTGGACAGGGGCAATGGGGGGCCAACGTCCTGACTTTC. Its protein is CASSFGQGQWGANVLTF.

V usage is TRBV19 and J usage is TRBJ1-5, with D perhaps TRBD1 (6 bases). Germline loops: CDR1 LNHDA, CDR2 SQIVND (reference sequence). This CDR3 comprises 14 residues. The V end lost 8 bases, the J end lost 2 bases, and 13 bases lay between the germline ends. The CDR3: CASATGRGNQPQHF. The CDR3 DNA sequence: TGTGCCAGTGCAACAGGGAGGGGCAATCAGCCCCAGCATTTT.

The chain recombines TRBV2 with TRBJ1-1; the D gene is possibly TRBD1 (6 bases). Germline V gene data show CDR1 as SNHLY and CDR2 as FYNNEI. This CDR3 has 18 residues. Trimming took 6 bases from V and 2 from J, leaving 25 bases between them. Written as DNA, the CDR3 is TGTGCCAGCAGCGCTTCCGGACAGCACTCTTATAAAAACACTGAAGCTTTCTTT. Amino acids: CASSASGQHSYKNTEAFF. Filled out from reference TRBV2 and TRBJ1-1, the complete variable domain reads EPEVTQTPSHQVTQMGQEVILRCVPISNHLYFYWYRQILGQKVEFLVSFYNNEISEKSEIFDDQFSVERPDGSNFTLKIRSTKLEDSAMYFCASSASGQHSYKNTEAFFGQGTRLTVV.

The chain recombines TRBV2 with TRBJ2-5, with D possibly being TRBD2 (6 bases). The CDR3 loop spans 15 amino acids. Trimming pared 4 bases from V and 2 bases from J, leaving 14 bases between. From germline, CDR1 is SNHLY and CDR2 FYNNEI. CDR3 in DNA: TGTGCCAGCAGTGCCCTTCAGGGAGGTCAAGAGACCCAGTACTTC. It encodes CASSALQGGQETQYF.

This clonotype has more than one count but fewer than ten. The chain uses TRBV5-1 and TRBJ1-1; D is unresolved. This CDR3 has 15 residues. Germline CDR1 SGHRS, CDR2 YFSETQ. The germline V and J ends were trimmed by 4 bases and 0 bases, with 13 bases remaining between them. The chain's CDR3 is CASSPTSGMNTEAFF. The CDR3 region has the DNA TGCGCCAGCAGCCCGACTTCTGGGATGAACACTGAAGCTTTCTTT. The entire variable domain, with the rest obtained from reference TRBV5-1 and TRBJ1-1, is as follows: KAGVTQTPRYLIKTRGQQVTLSCSPISGHRSVSWYQQTPGQGLQFLFEYFSETQRNKGNFPGRFSGRQFSNSRSEMNVSTLELGDSALYLCASSPTSGMNTEAFFGQGTRLTVV.